These T cell receptor beta chains were read from a single sample in a study of cytomegalovirus exposure and HLA in healthy donors. Assay: immunoSEQ multiplex PCR; the TCRdb copy retains only in-frame clones and omits some. Of 150,000 to 200,000 clones detected, approximately 12% appear once; the ten largest clones hold less than 8.5%. Sequencing used PBMCs. These receptors all come from a middle-aged man in good health and CMV-seropositive. Both conserved end residues are part of each CDR3. The D gene is left open where the match is weak. Only part of the rows carry a size: once, few, many, or a class if the clone is expanded.

clone size: -
V gene: TRBV4-1
J gene: TRBJ2-1
D gene: -
CDR3 DNA: TGCGCCAGCAGCCAAGAAGGGACTGTCTACAATGAGCAGTTCTTC
CDR3 protein: CASSQEGTVYNEQFF

clone size: few
V gene: TRBV30
J gene: TRBJ1-3
D gene: TRBD1
CDR3 DNA: TGTGCCTGGAGTGCGGACAGGGGAAACACCATATATTTT
CDR3 protein: CAWSADRGNTIYF

clone size: -
V gene: TRBV6-5
J gene: TRBJ2-5
D gene: -
CDR3 DNA: TGTGCCAGCAGCCTGGGAAGGGGGGAGACCCAGTACTTC
CDR3 protein: CASSLGRGETQYF

clone size: -
V gene: TRBV6-5
J gene: TRBJ1-2
D gene: TRBD1
CDR3 DNA: TGTGCCAGCAGTTACTCCGGGACAGGGCCAAACTATGGCTACACCTTC
CDR3 protein: CASSYSGTGPNYGYTF

clone size: -
V gene: TRBV2
J gene: TRBJ2-5
D gene: -
CDR3 DNA: TGTGCCAGCATAGGGGCGGAAGAGACCCAGTACTTC
CDR3 protein: CASIGAEETQYF

clone size: -
V gene: TRBV4-1
J gene: TRBJ2-7
D gene: -
CDR3 DNA: TGCGCCAGCAGCCCGGACAGAAACTACGAGCAGTACTTC
CDR3 protein: CASSPDRNYEQYF

clone size: -
V gene: TRBV19
J gene: TRBJ1-1
D gene: TRBD1
CDR3 DNA: TGTGCCAGTAGTATCCAGGGGGCTTCTGAAGCTTTCTTT
CDR3 protein: CASSIQGASEAFF

clone size: -
V gene: TRBV6-1
J gene: TRBJ1-5
D gene: -
CDR3 DNA: TGTGCCAGCTCTGAAGGCAGGGCCCCTCAGCCCCAGCATTTT
CDR3 protein: CASSEGRAPQPQHF

clone size: -
V gene: TRBV14
J gene: TRBJ1-1
D gene: TRBD1
CDR3 DNA: TGTGCCAGCAGCCCATACTCGGGACAGGGGAACACTGAAGCTTTCTTT
CDR3 protein: CASSPYSGQGNTEAFF

clone size: -
V gene: TRBV18
J gene: TRBJ1-4
D gene: TRBD1
CDR3 DNA: TGTGCCAGCTCACCAGGGACAGGGACTAATGAAAAACTGTTTTTT
CDR3 protein: CASSPGTGTNEKLFF

clone size: -
V gene: TRBV5-4
J gene: TRBJ1-4
D gene: TRBD1
CDR3 DNA: TGTGCCAGCAGCGTGGCAGGGGGTGGGAGTGAAAAACTGTTTTTT
CDR3 protein: CASSVAGGGSEKLFF

clone size: -
V gene: TRBV5-4
J gene: TRBJ1-5
D gene: -
CDR3 DNA: TGTGCCAGCAGATTGGATGGGGCAGGACAGCACCAGCATTTT
CDR3 protein: CASRLDGAGQHQHF

clone size: -
V gene: TRBV4-3
J gene: TRBJ2-1
D gene: TRBD2
CDR3 DNA: TGCGCCAGCAGCCAAGGCGGGGGGGTGAGCTACAATGAGCAGTTCTTC
CDR3 protein: CASSQGGGVSYNEQFF

clone size: once
V gene: TRBV5-4
J gene: TRBJ2-2
D gene: -
CDR3 DNA: TGTGCCAGCAGCTTGATGGCGTTTGGGCGGGACACCGGGGAGCTGTTTTTT
CDR3 protein: CASSLMAFGRDTGELFF

clone size: few
V gene: TRBV12-5
J gene: TRBJ2-2
D gene: -
CDR3 DNA: TGTGCTAGTGGTTTGGATTTAGGGGGGGCGCGGGGCACCGGGGAGCTGTTTTTT
CDR3 protein: CASGLDLGGARGTGELFF

clone size: few
V gene: TRBV7-3
J gene: TRBJ1-1
D gene: -
CDR3 DNA: TGTGCCAGCAGCGTGACAGCGAACACTGAAGCTTTCTTT
CDR3 protein: CASSVTANTEAFF

clone size: -
V gene: TRBV5-6
J gene: TRBJ2-7
D gene: -
CDR3 DNA: TGTGCCAGCAGCTCACAGGGAAGCTCCTACGAGCAGTACTTC
CDR3 protein: CASSSQGSSYEQYF

clone size: few
V gene: TRBV6-5
J gene: TRBJ1-1
D gene: -
CDR3 DNA: TGTGCCAGCAGTTACCTCTCCGACAGAAACACTGAAGCTTTCTTT
CDR3 protein: CASSYLSDRNTEAFF

clone size: -
V gene: TRBV7-3
J gene: TRBJ2-5
D gene: -
CDR3 DNA: TGTGCCAGCAGCTTAGACAGACAAGAGACCCAGTACTTC
CDR3 protein: CASSLDRQETQYF

clone size: -
V gene: TRBV7-7
J gene: TRBJ2-6
D gene: -
CDR3 DNA: TGTGCTAGCAGCCCCAGGGGAAACTCTGGGGCCAACGTCCTGACTTTC
CDR3 protein: CASSPRGNSGANVLTF

clone size: few
V gene: TRBV14
J gene: TRBJ2-3
D gene: -
CDR3 DNA: TGTGCCAGCAGCCAAGGACCAGGGAGGCCAGATACGCAGTATTTT
CDR3 protein: CASSQGPGRPDTQYF

clone size: few
V gene: TRBV4-1
J gene: TRBJ2-1
D gene: TRBD1
CDR3 DNA: TGCGCCAGCAGCCCATATCTCGACAGGGGTAACGATGAGCAGTTCTTC
CDR3 protein: CASSPYLDRGNDEQFF

clone size: -
V gene: TRBV9
J gene: TRBJ1-4
D gene: TRBD1
CDR3 DNA: TGTGCCAGCAGCCCCCGACAGGGGGCCTTTAATGAAAAACTGTTTTTT
CDR3 protein: CASSPRQGAFNEKLFF

clone size: few
V gene: TRBV7-3
J gene: TRBJ2-2
D gene: TRBD2
CDR3 DNA: TGTGCCAGCAGCAAGCTAGCGGGGGGACAGAACACCGGGGAGCTGTTTTTT
CDR3 protein: CASSKLAGGQNTGELFF

clone size: -
V gene: TRBV5-8
J gene: TRBJ2-5
D gene: TRBD2
CDR3 DNA: TGTGCCAGCAGACCCGGGACTAGCGGAGACCAAGAGACCCAGTACTTC
CDR3 protein: CASRPGTSGDQETQYF

clone size: few
V gene: TRBV6-1
J gene: TRBJ1-1
D gene: -
CDR3 DNA: TGTGCCAGCGGTTGGAAGCGGGGCACTGAAGCTTTCTTT
CDR3 protein: CASGWKRGTEAFF

clone size: few
V gene: TRBV5-1
J gene: TRBJ2-1
D gene: -
CDR3 DNA: TGCGCCAGCAGCTTGCAGTCCCAAGCCTACAATGAGCAGTTCTTC
CDR3 protein: CASSLQSQAYNEQFF

clone size: -
V gene: TRBV5-4
J gene: TRBJ1-3
D gene: TRBD1
CDR3 DNA: TGTGCCAGCAGCTCGACAGGGAGAGGAAACACCATATATTTT
CDR3 protein: CASSSTGRGNTIYF

clone size: -
V gene: TRBV7-9
J gene: TRBJ1-1
D gene: TRBD1
CDR3 DNA: TGTGCCAGCAGCGGACAGGGTTACACTGAAGCTTTCTTT
CDR3 protein: CASSGQGYTEAFF

clone size: -
V gene: TRBV2
J gene: TRBJ2-2
D gene: -
CDR3 DNA: TGTGCCAGCAGTCGAACAGGGTCGGGCGGGGAGCTGTTTTTT
CDR3 protein: CASSRTGSGGELFF

clone size: -
V gene: TRBV30
J gene: TRBJ1-2
D gene: -
CDR3 DNA: TGTGCCTGGAGTGTACTGGGACAAGGGTATGGCTACACCTTC
CDR3 protein: CAWSVLGQGYGYTF

clone size: -
V gene: TRBV30
J gene: TRBJ2-7
D gene: -
CDR3 DNA: TGTGCCGGAGGTAGCTCCTACGAGCAGTACTTC
CDR3 protein: CAGGSSYEQYF

clone size: -
V gene: TRBV4-3
J gene: TRBJ1-2
D gene: -
CDR3 DNA: TGCGCCAGCAGCCAAGATGTGACGGGTCGTCTTGGCTACACCTTC
CDR3 protein: CASSQDVTGRLGYTF

clone size: few
V gene: TRBV19
J gene: TRBJ1-2
D gene: TRBD1
CDR3 DNA: TGTGCCAGTAGGGGACAGTCCTGGGGCTACACCTTC
CDR3 protein: CASRGQSWGYTF

clone size: few
V gene: TRBV9
J gene: TRBJ2-1
D gene: TRBD2
CDR3 DNA: TGTGCCAGCAGCGTAGCCCTAGCGGGGATCCATGAGCAGTTCTTC
CDR3 protein: CASSVALAGIHEQFF

clone size: -
V gene: TRBV7-8
J gene: TRBJ2-1
D gene: TRBD2
CDR3 DNA: TGTGCCAGCAGCTTACCGGGACTACACAATGAGCAGTTCTTC
CDR3 protein: CASSLPGLHNEQFF

clone size: -
V gene: TRBV4-2
J gene: TRBJ2-1
D gene: TRBD2
CDR3 DNA: TGTGCCAGCAGCCAACAGGCGGGAGGCTACAATGAGCAGTTCTTC
CDR3 protein: CASSQQAGGYNEQFF

clone size: few
V gene: TRBV4-3
J gene: TRBJ2-5
D gene: -
CDR3 DNA: TGCGCCAGCAGCCAAGATTGGGCTATTTCAGAGACCCAGTACTTC
CDR3 protein: CASSQDWAISETQYF

clone size: few
V gene: TRBV4-3
J gene: TRBJ2-6
D gene: TRBD1
CDR3 DNA: TGCGCCAGCAGCCAGACAGACAGGGGGGTCCTGACTTTC
CDR3 protein: CASSQTDRGVLTF

clone size: -
V gene: TRBV25-1
J gene: TRBJ2-5
D gene: -
CDR3 DNA: TGTGCCAGCAGTGTCGGTGGAGGGCAAGAGACCCAGTACTTC
CDR3 protein: CASSVGGGQETQYF

clone size: few
V gene: TRBV5-5
J gene: TRBJ2-2
D gene: -
CDR3 DNA: TGTGCCAGCAGCTTGGTTGCAGGGTCGAACACCGGGGAGCTGTTTTTT
CDR3 protein: CASSLVAGSNTGELFF

clone size: -
V gene: TRBV7-2
J gene: TRBJ2-5
D gene: TRBD1
CDR3 DNA: TGTGCCAGCAGCTTCAGACAGACAGGGGGCGTAGGGGAGACCCAGTACTTC
CDR3 protein: CASSFRQTGGVGETQYF

clone size: -
V gene: TRBV19
J gene: TRBJ2-7
D gene: -
CDR3 DNA: TGTGCCAGTATGCCCCGACACGAATCCTACGAGCAGTACTTC
CDR3 protein: CASMPRHESYEQYF

clone size: -
V gene: TRBV28
J gene: TRBJ1-5
D gene: TRBD1
CDR3 DNA: TGTGCCAGCAGGGCCCGTTGGACAGGGGGGCTACAGCCCCAGCATTTT
CDR3 protein: CASRARWTGGLQPQHF

clone size: few
V gene: TRBV10-1
J gene: TRBJ1-5
D gene: -
CDR3 DNA: TGCGCCAGCAGTGCCACAACCAAAAGGGGGAGCAATCAGCCCCAGCATTTT
CDR3 protein: CASSATTKRGSNQPQHF

clone size: few
V gene: TRBV5-1
J gene: TRBJ1-5
D gene: -
CDR3 DNA: TGCGCCAGCAGCTTGGGGACAGCAAATCAGCCCCAGCATTTT
CDR3 protein: CASSLGTANQPQHF